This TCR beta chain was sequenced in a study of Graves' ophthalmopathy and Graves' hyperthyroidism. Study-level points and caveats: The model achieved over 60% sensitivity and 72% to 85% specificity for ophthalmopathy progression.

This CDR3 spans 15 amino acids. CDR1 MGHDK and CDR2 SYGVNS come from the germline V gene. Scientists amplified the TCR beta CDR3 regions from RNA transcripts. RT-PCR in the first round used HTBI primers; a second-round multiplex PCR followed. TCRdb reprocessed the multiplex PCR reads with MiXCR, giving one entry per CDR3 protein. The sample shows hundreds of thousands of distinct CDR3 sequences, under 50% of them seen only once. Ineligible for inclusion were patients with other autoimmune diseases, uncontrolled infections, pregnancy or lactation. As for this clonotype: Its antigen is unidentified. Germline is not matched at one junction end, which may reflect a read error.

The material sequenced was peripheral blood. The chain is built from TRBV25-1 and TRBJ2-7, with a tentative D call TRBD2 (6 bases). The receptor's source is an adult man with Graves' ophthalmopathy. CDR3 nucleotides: TGTGCCAGCTCCCCAGGGCGGGGTATGGTTTACGAGCAGAACTTC. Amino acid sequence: CASSPGRGMVYEQNF.